This is a list of T cell receptor beta chains from one sample in a study of PD-1 blockade in classical Hodgkin lymphoma. The data were produced by immunoSEQ multiplex PCR, yet TCRdb's version contains in-frame clones alone and is incomplete. The data contain tens of thousands of clones, 87% of them singletons. Sequences were derived from peripheral blood mononuclear cells (PBMCs), sampled before the fourth cycle of nivolumab. The source is a human donor with classical Hodgkin lymphoma. The CDR3 runs from the conserved cysteine through the conserved F or W. D genes are given only for firm matches. Only some rows state a clone size, as once, few, many or a class for expanded clones.

CASGQGPISSGNTIYF	TGCGCCAGCGGACAGGGACCCATAAGCTCTGGAAACACCATATATTTT	TRBV10-2	TRBD1	NA	TRBJ1-3
CASSLQENTIYF	TGTGCCAGCAGCTTACAAGAGAACACCATATATTTT	TRBV7-9	NA	NA	TRBJ1-3
CASTYEEGNSPLHF	TGTGCCAGCACTTACGAGGAGGGGAATTCACCCCTCCACTTT	TRBV9	NA	few	TRBJ1-6
CASSLSSYNEQFF	TGCGCCAGCAGCTTGAGCTCCTACAATGAGCAGTTCTTC	TRBV5-1	NA	NA	TRBJ2-1
CASSWGQAYGYTF	TGCGCCAGCAGCTGGGGACAGGCCTATGGCTACACCTTC	TRBV4-1	TRBD1	NA	TRBJ1-2
CASSYASGGGTDTQYF	TGCGCCAGCAGCTATGCATCCGGGGGTGGCACAGATACGCAGTATTTT	TRBV5-1	NA	NA	TRBJ2-3
CASGQGEKIDTQYF	TGCGCCAGCGGTCAGGGGGAGAAGATAGATACGCAGTATTTT	TRBV5-1	TRBD1	NA	TRBJ2-3
CASSYTENTEAFF	TGTGCCAGCAGTTACACGGAGAACACTGAAGCTTTCTTT	TRBV6-6	NA	NA	TRBJ1-1
CASSQAGLAYEQYF	TGCGCCAGCAGTCAAGCGGGACTTGCCTACGAGCAGTACTTC	TRBV10-2	TRBD2	NA	TRBJ2-7
CAWSGRASTDTQYF	TGTGCCTGGAGTGGACGGGCGAGCACAGATACGCAGTATTTT	TRBV30	NA	NA	TRBJ2-3
CASSFLHEGYEQYF	TGTGCCAGCAGTTTCTTGCACGAGGGGTACGAGCAGTACTTC	TRBV6-5	NA	NA	TRBJ2-7
CASSSHGTGDGYTF	TGTGCCAGCAGCTCCCACGGGACAGGGGATGGCTACACCTTC	TRBV7-9	TRBD1	few	TRBJ1-2
CASSVRPLASQAQYF	TGTGCCAGCAGCGTGAGACCCCTAGCGTCTCAGGCCCAGTACTTC	TRBV9	NA	NA	TRBJ2-5
CASSRRGENYGYTF	TGTGCCAGTTCCCGAAGGGGGGAAAACTATGGCTACACCTTC	TRBV18	NA	NA	TRBJ1-2